The rows below give T cell receptor beta chains drawn from one sample of a study of T cell repertoires in cytomegalovirus infection. These TCRs are of unknown antigen specificity. MiXCR, run by TCRdb on the reads, gives a single entry per CDR3 protein. The repertoire holds hundreds of thousands of distinct CDR3 sequences, about 42% seen once, with about two fifths in the top ten. Sequenced material: cultured PBMCs, taken from culture after CMV antigen stimulation. Receptors originate from a human donor in good health (CMV status not recorded). Some clones in this sample may be carry-over from other donors' samples. Each CDR3 is given without its conserved first and last residue. Each record gives: V gene, D gene, CDR3 protein. The D gene is left open where the match is weak.

V: TRBV7-2; D: -; CDR3: ASSLIGGSNSPLH
V: TRBV7-8; D: -; CDR3: ASSLLAQGTDTQY
V: TRBV4-2; D: TRBD1; CDR3: ASSVRDRTSGANVLT
V: TRBV5-4; D: -; CDR3: ASSREHSTDTQY
V: TRBV7-8; D: TRBD2; CDR3: ASSGQAGVTDTQY
V: TRBV6-8; D: -; CDR3: ASSYGHWDGYT
V: TRBV7-2; D: -; CDR3: ASSLVMGSGNTIY
V: TRBV5-1; D: -; CDR3: ASKRDVAGGSPLH
V: TRBV7-9; D: -; CDR3: ASTPRSGSGETQY
V: TRBV27; D: TRBD1; CDR3: ASSSVSQGDNEQF
V: TRBV28; D: -; CDR3: ATGGGPGWQPQH
V: TRBV7-9; D: -; CDR3: ASSLGYSQETQY
V: TRBV4-2; D: TRBD2; CDR3: ASSQESLAGEHTGELF
V: TRBV7-6; D: -; CDR3: ASSPGGANVLT
V: TRBV7-2; D: TRBD2; CDR3: ASSLSVLAGGGTDTQY
V: TRBV12-3/TRBV12-4; D: TRBD1; CDR3: ASKARDSSGNTIY
V: TRBV7-2; D: -; CDR3: ASSLRARGETQY
V: TRBV11-2; D: TRBD2; CDR3: ASSLDGSGGVPQY
V: TRBV15; D: TRBD2; CDR3: ATSNLHGTSGGAWYQETQY
V: TRBV6-2/TRBV6-3; D: TRBD1; CDR3: ASRRTGGAF
V: TRBV6-1; D: -; CDR3: ASSEVHASYEQY
V: TRBV29-1; D: -; CDR3: SVARINEQF
V: TRBV7-2; D: -; CDR3: ASSWAQLRDTEAF
V: TRBV7-8; D: -; CDR3: ASSLELASNQPQH
V: TRBV7-2; D: -; CDR3: ASSLRGISYEQY
V: TRBV7-2; D: -; CDR3: ASSWLRWGRGETQY
V: TRBV28; D: -; CDR3: ASSQRRGGNQPQH
V: TRBV7-2; D: TRBD2; CDR3: ASSFVAGSTDTQY
V: TRBV11-2; D: -; CDR3: ASSLDREVPVAGNTEAF
V: TRBV4-1; D: TRBD2; CDR3: ASGLAGGRGETQY
V: TRBV7-8; D: -; CDR3: ASSLGGTIGFYEQY
V: TRBV4-1; D: TRBD1; CDR3: ASSEGQGGGKGQPQH
V: TRBV7-2; D: -; CDR3: ASSLTAGAYFQ
V: TRBV12-5; D: -; CDR3: ASGLVRDGEITDTQY
V: TRBV2; D: -; CDR3: ASSENIPRAAKLF
V: TRBV20-1; D: TRBD1; CDR3: SARRTGFSGYT
V: TRBV7-2; D: -; CDR3: ASSLNWADTQY
V: TRBV7-9; D: -; CDR3: ASRLAIRPYEQY
V: TRBV20-1; D: TRBD1; CDR3: SAREVGTGAMEQY
V: TRBV27; D: -; CDR3: ASSFAQAYEQY